This T cell receptor beta chain was obtained from a study of blood T cell repertoires in COVID-19. As for the study in general: Collection of acute and convalescent COVID-19 samples took place in the United States, Italy and Spain. PBMCs, B-cell-depleted T cells, or T cells provided the cDNA or gDNA that made up the material.

In the original workflow: Reference gene primers were amplified, and this amplification served to estimate nucleated cell counts. The method was immunoSEQ multiplex PCR; TCRdb's version includes in-frame clones alone and lacks a portion of them. V, J and clone size were drawn from that table, and D and trimming were deduced from the DNA. The sample shows about 170,000 clones, 84% of them seen only once. Losses at the gene ends were 1 base for V and 5 bases for J; bases not matched to a gene: 4. The CDR3 spans 14 residues. A few counts support this clone. This clonotype was sampled from a young man with active or convalescent COVID-19. The sequenced sample was peripheral blood. The chain couples TRBV23-1 to TRBJ2-5; TRBD2 matches 7 bases. TRBV23-1 is given ORF status, its function remaining uncertain. The DNA for the CDR3 is TGCGCCAGCAGTCAATGGGAGGGGCGGGAGACCCAGTACTTC. Protein: CASSQWEGRETQYF.